This TCR beta chain came from a study of OX40 agonist ivuxolimab in advanced cancers. Assay used: immunoSEQ multiplex PCR; TCRdb lists only in-frame clones, some missing. The sample yields fewer than 120,000 clones, roughly 90% seen once. Source: CD4+ or CD8+ T cells sorted from blood, taken in a trial of the OX40 agonist ivuxolimab. This receptor was obtained from an adult with an advanced solid tumor such as melanoma, head and neck, liver or kidney cancer.

CDR3 nucleotides: TGTGCCAGCAGCTCCCACACAGGGGGCATTGGCTACACCTTC. Amino acid sequence: CASSSHTGGIGYTF. The chain has TRBV14 and TRBJ1-2, with 9 bases identical to TRBD1. Germline CDR1 SGHDN, CDR2 FVKESK. The CDR3 extends over 14 amino acids. Germline trimming cut 5 bases from V and 7 bases from J; bases unmatched to any gene: 8.